This TCR beta chain comes out of a study of blood T cell repertoires in COVID-19. Using immunoSEQ multiplex PCR, the repertoire was profiled, and TCRdb retains in-frame clones only, with some absent. The sample carries around 620,000 clones, 85% to 90% recorded once. V was clipped by 3 bases and J by 1 base, with 7 bases between them. The CDR3 is 13 amino acids. Per the germline V gene, CDR1 is MNHEY and CDR2 is SMNVEV (reference sequence). The chain uses TRBV27 and TRBJ2-7; D unclear. Sequenced: peripheral blood. This TCR came from a woman younger than 35 with acute or convalescent COVID-19. The CDR3 nucleotides are TGTGCCAGCAGTTTGCAGGTTTCCTACGAGCAGTACTTC. It encodes CASSLQVSYEQYF.